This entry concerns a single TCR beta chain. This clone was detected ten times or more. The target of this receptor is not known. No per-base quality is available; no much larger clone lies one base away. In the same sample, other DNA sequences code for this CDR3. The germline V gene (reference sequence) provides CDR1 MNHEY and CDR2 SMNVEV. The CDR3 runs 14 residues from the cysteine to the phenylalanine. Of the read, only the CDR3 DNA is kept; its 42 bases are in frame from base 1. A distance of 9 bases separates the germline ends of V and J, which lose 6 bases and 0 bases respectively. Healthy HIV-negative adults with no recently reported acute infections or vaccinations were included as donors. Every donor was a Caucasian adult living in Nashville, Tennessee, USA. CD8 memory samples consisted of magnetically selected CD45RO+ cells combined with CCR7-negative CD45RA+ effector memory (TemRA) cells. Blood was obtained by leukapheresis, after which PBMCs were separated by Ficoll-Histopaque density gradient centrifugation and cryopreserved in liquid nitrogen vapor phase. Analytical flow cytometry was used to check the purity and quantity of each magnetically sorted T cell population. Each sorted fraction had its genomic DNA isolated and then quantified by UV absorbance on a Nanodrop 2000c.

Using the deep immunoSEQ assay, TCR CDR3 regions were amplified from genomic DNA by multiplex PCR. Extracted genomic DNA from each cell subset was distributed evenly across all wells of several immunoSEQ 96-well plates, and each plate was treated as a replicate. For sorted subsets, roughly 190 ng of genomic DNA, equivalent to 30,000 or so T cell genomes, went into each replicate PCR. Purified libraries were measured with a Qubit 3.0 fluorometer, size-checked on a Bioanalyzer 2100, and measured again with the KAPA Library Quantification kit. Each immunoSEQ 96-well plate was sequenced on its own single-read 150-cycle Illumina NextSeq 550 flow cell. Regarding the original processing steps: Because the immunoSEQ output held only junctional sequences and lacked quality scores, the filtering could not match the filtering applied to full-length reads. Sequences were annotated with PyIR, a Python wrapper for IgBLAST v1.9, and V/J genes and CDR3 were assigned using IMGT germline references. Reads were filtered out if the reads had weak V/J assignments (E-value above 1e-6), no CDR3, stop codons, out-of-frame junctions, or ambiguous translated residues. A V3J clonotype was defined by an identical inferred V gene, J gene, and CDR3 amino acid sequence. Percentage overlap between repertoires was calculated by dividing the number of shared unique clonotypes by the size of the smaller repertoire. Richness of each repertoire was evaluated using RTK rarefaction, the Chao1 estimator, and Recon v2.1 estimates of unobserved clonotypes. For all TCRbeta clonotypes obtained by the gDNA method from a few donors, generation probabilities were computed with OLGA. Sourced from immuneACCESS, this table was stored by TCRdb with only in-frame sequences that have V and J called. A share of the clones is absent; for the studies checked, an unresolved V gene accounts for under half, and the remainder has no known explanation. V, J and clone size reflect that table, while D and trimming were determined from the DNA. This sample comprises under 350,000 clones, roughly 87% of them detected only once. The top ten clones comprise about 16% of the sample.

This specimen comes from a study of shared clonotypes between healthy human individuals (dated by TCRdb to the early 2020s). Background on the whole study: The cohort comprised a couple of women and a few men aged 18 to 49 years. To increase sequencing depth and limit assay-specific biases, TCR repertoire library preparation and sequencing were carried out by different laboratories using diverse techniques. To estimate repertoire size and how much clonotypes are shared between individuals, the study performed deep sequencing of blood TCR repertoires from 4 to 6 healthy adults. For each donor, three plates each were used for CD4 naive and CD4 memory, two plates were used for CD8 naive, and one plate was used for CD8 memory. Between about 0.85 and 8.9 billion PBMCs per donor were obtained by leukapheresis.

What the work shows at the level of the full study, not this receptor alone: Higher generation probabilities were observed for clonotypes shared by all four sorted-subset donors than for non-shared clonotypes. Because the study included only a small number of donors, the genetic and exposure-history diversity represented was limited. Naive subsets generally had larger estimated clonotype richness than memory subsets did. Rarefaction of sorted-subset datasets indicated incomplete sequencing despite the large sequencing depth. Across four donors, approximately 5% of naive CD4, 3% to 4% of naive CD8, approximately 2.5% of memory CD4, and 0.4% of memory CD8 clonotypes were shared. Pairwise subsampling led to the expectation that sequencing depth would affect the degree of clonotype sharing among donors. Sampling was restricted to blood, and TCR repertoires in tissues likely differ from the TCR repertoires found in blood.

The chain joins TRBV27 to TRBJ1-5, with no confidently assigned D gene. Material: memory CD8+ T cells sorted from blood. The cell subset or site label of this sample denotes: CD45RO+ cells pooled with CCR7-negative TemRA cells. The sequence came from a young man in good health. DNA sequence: TGTGCCAGCAGCCCACATAATAGCAATCAGCCCCAGCATTTT. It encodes CASSPHNSNQPQHF.